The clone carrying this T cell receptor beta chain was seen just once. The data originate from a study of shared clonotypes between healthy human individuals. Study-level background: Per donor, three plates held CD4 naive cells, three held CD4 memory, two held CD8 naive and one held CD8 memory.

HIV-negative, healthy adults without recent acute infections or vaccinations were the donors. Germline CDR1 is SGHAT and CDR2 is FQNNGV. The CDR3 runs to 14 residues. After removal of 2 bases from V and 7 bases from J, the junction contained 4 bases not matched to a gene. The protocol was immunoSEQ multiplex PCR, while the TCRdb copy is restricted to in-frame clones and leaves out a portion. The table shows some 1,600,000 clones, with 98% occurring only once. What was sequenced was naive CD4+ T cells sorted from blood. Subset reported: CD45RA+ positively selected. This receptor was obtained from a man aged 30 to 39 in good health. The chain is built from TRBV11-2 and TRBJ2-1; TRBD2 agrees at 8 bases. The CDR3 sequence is CASSLSSGRNEQFF. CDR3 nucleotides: TGTGCCAGCAGCTTATCGAGCGGGAGAAATGAGCAGTTCTTC.